This T cell receptor (beta chain) was recovered during a study of shared clonotypes between healthy human individuals. General study results and limits: Blood alone was sampled, and tissue repertoires likely differ. Across subsets, estimated richness was generally greater for naive than for memory populations.

V was cut by 1 base and J by 9 bases, with 12 bases left in between. This CDR3 is built from 13 residues. From germline, CDR1 is MNHNS and CDR2 SASEGT. Only in-frame clones appear in the TCRdb table, and some are missing; sequencing was by immunoSEQ multiplex PCR. Of approximately 340,000 clones listed, about 70% are singletons. A split of CD4+ cells into CD45RA+ naive and CD45RA-negative memory subsets was performed. As concerns this clone: The antigen remains undetermined.

Sequencing was carried out using memory CD4+ T cells sorted from blood. The subset is: CD45RA-negative fraction. This sequence joins TRBV6-1 and TRBJ1-1; D is unresolved. The TCR originated in a man aged 25-45 years in good health. The CDR3 DNA reads TGTGCCAGCAGTGAAGGGCAGACGGGCCAAGCTTTCTTT. Its translation: CASSEGQTGQAFF.